This T cell receptor (beta chain) stems from a study of HIV-infected patients and healthy controls. Each CDR3 protein is one row after TCRdb ran MiXCR on the 5' RACE reads. The table lists about 64,000 distinct CDR3 sequences, 15% to 20% of them singletons. The CDR3 runs 16 residues. Germline CDR1 reads SEHNR; CDR2 reads FQNEAQ (reference sequence). V was cut by 4 bases and J by 2 bases, with 17 bases left in between. The clonotype was recovered from a human donor in good health. The chain combines TRBV7-9 with TRBJ1-2, with a tentative D call TRBD1 (5 bases). Sequencing was done on a sample of CD4+ T cells from blood. CDR3 loop: CASSSLKWDGNYGYTF. In DNA, the CDR3 is TGTGCCAGCAGCTCATTAAAATGGGACGGAAACTATGGCTACACCTTC.